The rows below give T cell receptor beta chains drawn from one sample of a study of blood T cell repertoires in COVID-19. TCRdb's table, derived via immunoSEQ multiplex PCR, lists solely in-frame clones and lacks some. The sample includes around 100,000 clones, more than 75% of them seen just once. Sequenced: peripheral blood. The receptors were gathered from a young man in a cohort sampled during active COVID-19. CDR3s include the opening cysteine and the closing phenylalanine or tryptophan. Each record gives: J gene, clone size, D gene, V gene, CDR3 DNA, CDR3 protein. A D gene is named only where the DNA matches it firmly. Size tells how often a clone was seen (once, few, many) or the class of an expanded clone, and some rows leave it out.

TRBJ2-2	-	-	TRBV9	TGTGCCAGCAGCGGCCGGACAATCTCGAACACCGGGGAGCTGTTTTTT	CASSGRTISNTGELFF
TRBJ2-1	-	-	TRBV28	TGTGCCAGCAGTTTTGGGGAGGATCGGGTAATAAGCTCCTACAATGAGCAGTTCTTC	CASSFGEDRVISSYNEQFF
TRBJ1-2	-	-	TRBV7-9	TGTGCCAGCAGCGCTCGGTATGGCTACACCTTC	CASSARYGYTF
TRBJ2-3	-	TRBD2	TRBV2	TGTGCCAGCACCAATGAGGCTAGCGGGGGGGTCAATCGAGATACGCAGTATTTT	CASTNEASGGVNRDTQYF
TRBJ2-5	-	-	TRBV6-5	TGTGCCAGCAGTTACAGGGACAAGAGAGAGACCCAGTACTTC	CASSYRDKRETQYF
TRBJ1-4	-	-	TRBV5-1	TGCGCCAGCAGCTTGGACAGGATATTTGGTGGGGAAAAACTGTTTTTT	CASSLDRIFGGEKLFF
TRBJ2-2	-	-	TRBV10-3	TGTGCCATCAGTGTCCCGGGGAGCACCGGGGAGCTGTTTTTT	CAISVPGSTGELFF
TRBJ1-3	-	-	TRBV6-6	TGTGCCAGCAGTTCCTCTAATGGAAACACCATATATTTT	CASSSSNGNTIYF
TRBJ2-1	-	TRBD2	TRBV7-2	TGTGCCAGCAGCTTAGCCCTAGCGGCCTTTTACAATGAGCAGTTCTTC	CASSLALAAFYNEQFF
TRBJ2-7	-	-	TRBV27	TGTGCCAGCAGTTTAAGAGGAACCTCCTCCTACGAGCAGTACTTC	CASSLRGTSSYEQYF
TRBJ2-1	-	TRBD2	TRBV15	TGTGCCACAACCGGGACTAGTCTCTCCTACAATGAGCAGTTCTTC	CATTGTSLSYNEQFF
TRBJ1-1	-	-	TRBV3-1/TRBV3-2	TGTGCCAGCAGCCAAGAGGGCCGTGAAGCTTTCTTT	CASSQEGREAFF
TRBJ1-2	-	-	TRBV11-1	TGTGCCAGCAGCTTCGGTCGAAACCCCCCTTATGGCTACACCTTC	CASSFGRNPPYGYTF
TRBJ2-2	-	-	TRBV5-8	TGTGCCAGCAGCTTGCATGGGAGATACCGGGAGCTGTTTTTT	CASSLHGRYRELFF
TRBJ1-1	-	TRBD1	TRBV5-1	TGCGCCAGCAGCCCCGGACAGGGGGCTCAGGGCACTGAAGCTTTCTTT	CASSPGQGAQGTEAFF
TRBJ1-1	once	TRBD1	TRBV30	TGTGCCTCGGGGGGGACAGGGGGCACTGAAGCTTTCTTT	CASGGTGGTEAFF
TRBJ2-7	-	TRBD1	TRBV30	TGTGCCTGGAGCGCCGGGACAGGGCAGTACTTC	CAWSAGTGQYF
TRBJ1-1	-	TRBD1	TRBV19	TGTGCCAGTACCGCCGGGACAGGGGACACTGAAGCTTTCTTT	CASTAGTGDTEAFF
TRBJ2-1	-	TRBD1	TRBV9	TGTGCCAGCAGCTTAAGATCGGACAGGGTGCACAATGAGCAGTTCTTC	CASSLRSDRVHNEQFF
TRBJ2-5	-	TRBD2	TRBV2	TGTGCCAGCATCTCCGGGGGGGAGACCCAGTACTTC	CASISGGETQYF
TRBJ2-3	-	TRBD1	TRBV7-6	TGTGCCAGCAGCGGCCTCGGACAGGGCAACACAGATACGCAGTATTTT	CASSGLGQGNTDTQYF
TRBJ1-2	-	-	TRBV2	TGTGCCAGCAGTGAGGGGGGGTATCGTTATGGCTACACCTTC	CASSEGGYRYGYTF
TRBJ2-5	-	-	TRBV7-8	TGTGCCAGCAGCTGGCCGGACACGACCCAAGAGACCCAGTACTTC	CASSWPDTTQETQYF
TRBJ2-1	-	TRBD2	TRBV7-9	TGTGCCAGCAGTTCTAGCGGGGGGATAACAATGACGCAGTTCTTC	CASSSSGGITMTQFF
TRBJ1-3	once	TRBD1	TRBV5-1	TGCGCCAGCTCGACAGGGCCTGGAAACACCATATATTTT	CASSTGPGNTIYF
TRBJ2-3	-	-	TRBV5-8	TGTGCCAGCAGCACGGGACTTCGCAAGGGAACGCAGTATTTT	CASSTGLRKGTQYF
TRBJ1-4	-	-	TRBV5-1	TGCGCCAGCAGCTTGGCCGGCAGAGGAACAAATGAAAAACTGTTTTTT	CASSLAGRGTNEKLFF